This T cell receptor (beta chain) was sequenced in a study of T cells after yellow fever vaccination. The CDR3 length is 15 residues. Germline-derived CDR1 and CDR2 are SGHVS and FQNEAQ. V lost 2 bases and J lost 6, with 11 bases in between. TCRdb re-analysed the 5' RACE reads in MiXCR, keeping a single row per CDR3 protein. The repertoire includes 500,000 to 650,000 distinct CDR3 sequences, roughly 13% of them detected once, and roughly an eighth sits in the top ten. The V gene is TRBV7-8, the J gene TRBJ1-6; the D is unclear. This sequence was found in a man aged 25-45 years who received the YFV17D yellow fever vaccine. The material sequenced was PBMCs, taken on the day of the yellow fever booster vaccination. CDR3 amino acids: CASSLRPHINSPLHF. CDR3 DNA sequence: TGTGCCAGCAGCTTACGGCCCCACATTAATTCACCCCTCCACTTT.